The rows below give T cell receptor beta chains drawn from one sample of a study of T-cell memory formation after mild COVID-19. TCRdb re-called the 5' RACE reads through MiXCR, storing one row per CDR3 protein. Of fewer than 650,000 distinct CDR3 sequences detected, about 20% appear once; the ten largest clones hold around 9.2%. The material sequenced was PBMCs or a T cell subset sorted from them (not recorded which). The receptor set was obtained from an adult woman who had mild COVID-19 (a few samples of this study predate the infection). Cell type and time point are not known. Both conserved end residues are part of each CDR3. Each record gives: V gene, clone size, J gene, D gene, CDR3 DNA, CDR3 protein. The D gene is left open where the match is weak. The listing skips clone size in some rows; elsewhere it reads once, few, many or a size class.

V: TRBV12-3/TRBV12-4
size: .
J: TRBJ1-2
D: TRBD1
DNA: TGTGCCAGCAGTTCTACAGGGGGGCCTGGGGATGGCTACACCTTC
CDR3: CASSSTGGPGDGYTF

V: TRBV9
size: .
J: TRBJ2-5
D: .
DNA: TGTGCCAGCAGCGATGGGACTCACCCAAAACAAGAGACCCAGTACTTC
CDR3: CASSDGTHPKQETQYF

V: TRBV7-9
size: few
J: TRBJ2-7
D: TRBD2
DNA: TGTGCCAGCAGCAAAGCCCCGGGACTAGATTTGGGGGAGCAGTACTTC
CDR3: CASSKAPGLDLGEQYF

V: TRBV5-1
size: few
J: TRBJ2-1
D: .
DNA: TGCGCCAGCAGCTTCGGGGGTGGCCAGATGTTGGATGAGCAGTTCTTC
CDR3: CASSFGGGQMLDEQFF

V: TRBV24-1
size: .
J: TRBJ2-1
D: TRBD1
DNA: TGTGCCACCAGTGATAACCTGACAGGGAATGAGCAGTTCTTC
CDR3: CATSDNLTGNEQFF

V: TRBV12-3/TRBV12-4
size: few
J: TRBJ2-2
D: .
DNA: TGTGCCAGCAGCCAACCCCGGCTAGCCGGGGAGCTGTTTTTT
CDR3: CASSQPRLAGELFF

V: TRBV21-1
size: few
J: TRBJ2-2
D: .
DNA: TGTGCCGCCCGCGGACTAGCGGAGGCCGGGGAGCTGTTTTTT
CDR3: CAARGLAEAGELFF

V: TRBV14
size: .
J: TRBJ2-1
D: TRBD1
DNA: TGTGCCAGCAGCCAAGAATTTCGACAGGGCCTAGGTGAGCAGTTCTTC
CDR3: CASSQEFRQGLGEQFF

V: TRBV5-1
size: many
J: TRBJ1-1
D: TRBD1
DNA: TGTGCCAGCAGCTCGGGACAGGGAGGGACTGAAGCTTTCTTT
CDR3: CASSSGQGGTEAFF

V: TRBV20-1
size: few
J: TRBJ1-2
D: TRBD1
DNA: TGCAGTGCTAATAGGGACAGTCACTATGGCTACACCTTC
CDR3: CSANRDSHYGYTF

V: TRBV12-3/TRBV12-4
size: many
J: TRBJ1-1
D: .
DNA: TGTGCCAGCAGTTTAGGAGGGAAGTTCGCTGAAGCTTTCTTT
CDR3: CASSLGGKFAEAFF

V: TRBV27
size: few
J: TRBJ2-3
D: TRBD2
DNA: TGTGCCAGCAGTAACGCCGGGACTAGTGGGCCGATTGGCACAGATACGCAGTATTTT
CDR3: CASSNAGTSGPIGTDTQYF

V: TRBV7-9
size: .
J: TRBJ2-5
D: TRBD2
DNA: TGTGCCAGCAGCGCACTAGCGGGAGAGTTCGAGACCCAGTACTTC
CDR3: CASSALAGEFETQYF

V: TRBV9
size: .
J: TRBJ2-3
D: TRBD2
DNA: TGTGCCAGCAGCGTTTCCGGGAGGGCGGGTACAGATACGCAGTATTTT
CDR3: CASSVSGRAGTDTQYF

V: TRBV7-2
size: many
J: TRBJ2-1
D: TRBD2
DNA: TGTGCCAGCAGCTTAAGTCCGCTAGCGGGAGGGTCCTCCTACAATGAGCAGTTCTTC
CDR3: CASSLSPLAGGSSYNEQFF

V: TRBV20-1
size: .
J: TRBJ2-2
D: .
DNA: TGCAGTGCTAGAGAAAGGACGAACACCGGGGAGCTGTTTTTT
CDR3: CSARERTNTGELFF

V: TRBV24-1
size: few
J: TRBJ2-3
D: TRBD2
DNA: TGTGCCACCAGTGCCCCCGTTACTAGCGGGGGGGCAGATACGCAGTATTTT
CDR3: CATSAPVTSGGADTQYF

V: TRBV14
size: few
J: TRBJ2-5
D: .
DNA: TGTGCCAGCAGCCAAGTGGCAGGGCCTTACCAAGAGACCCAGTACTTC
CDR3: CASSQVAGPYQETQYF

V: TRBV4-1
size: .
J: TRBJ1-5
D: .
DNA: TGCGCCAGCAGCCAACGTCTACAGAATCAGCCCCAGCATTTT
CDR3: CASSQRLQNQPQHF

V: TRBV9
size: few
J: TRBJ2-7
D: .
DNA: TGTGCCAGCAGCGTAGGAGGGTTCAGCTCCTACGAGCAGTACTTC
CDR3: CASSVGGFSSYEQYF

V: TRBV7-9
size: .
J: TRBJ2-1
D: .
DNA: TGTGCCAGCAGCTCACCCCGCGGGCTAGCAGACTACAATGAGCAGTTCTTC
CDR3: CASSSPRGLADYNEQFF

V: TRBV29-1
size: .
J: TRBJ2-3
D: .
DNA: TGCAGCTCCTCATGGGGGACTAGCACAGATACGCAGTATTTT
CDR3: CSSSWGTSTDTQYF

V: TRBV20-1
size: few
J: TRBJ2-3
D: .
DNA: TGCAGTGCTAGAGATTCCCGGGGTCCATTGGATACGCAGTATTTT
CDR3: CSARDSRGPLDTQYF

V: TRBV11-2
size: .
J: TRBJ2-3
D: .
DNA: TGTGCCAGCAGCCCGACACCTCTAAGCACAGATACGCAGTATTTT
CDR3: CASSPTPLSTDTQYF

V: TRBV12-3/TRBV12-4
size: .
J: TRBJ1-5
D: TRBD1
DNA: TGTGCCAGCAGACCAGGGGGCGCACCTTATCAGCCCCAGCATTTT
CDR3: CASRPGGAPYQPQHF

V: TRBV7-2
size: few
J: TRBJ2-3
D: TRBD2
DNA: TGTGCCAGCAGCGTTAGCGGGGGATCAGATACGCAGTATTTT
CDR3: CASSVSGGSDTQYF

V: TRBV27
size: .
J: TRBJ2-2
D: TRBD2
DNA: TGTGCCAGCAGCGCGGGACTAGCGGCGAACACCGGGGAGCTGTTTTTT
CDR3: CASSAGLAANTGELFF

V: TRBV6-5
size: few
J: TRBJ2-2
D: TRBD2
DNA: TGTGCCAGCAGTCAAACTAGCGGGAGTGGGTCCGGGGAGCTGTTTTTT
CDR3: CASSQTSGSGSGELFF

V: TRBV7-3
size: .
J: TRBJ2-7
D: .
DNA: TGTGCCAGCAGCTTGGGCGAAACCTACGAGCAGTACTTC
CDR3: CASSLGETYEQYF

V: TRBV29-1
size: once
J: TRBJ2-1
D: TRBD1
DNA: TGCAGCGTTCGATTTGGGACAGGGTTTAACAATGAGCAGTTCTTC
CDR3: CSVRFGTGFNNEQFF

V: TRBV5-5
size: .
J: TRBJ1-4
D: .
DNA: TGTGCCAGCAGCTTGCTTGATGAAAAACTGTTTTTT
CDR3: CASSLLDEKLFF

V: TRBV6-5
size: .
J: TRBJ1-1
D: TRBD1
DNA: TGTGCCAGCAGTTACTCGGGACAGGGGGTTGGGGAAGCTTTCTTT
CDR3: CASSYSGQGVGEAFF

V: TRBV7-9
size: few
J: TRBJ1-1
D: .
DNA: TGTGCCAGCAACGATCCAGGGAACACTGAAGCTTTCTTT
CDR3: CASNDPGNTEAFF

V: TRBV27
size: .
J: TRBJ2-3
D: .
DNA: TGTGCCAGCAGTTTCAGTACTAGCACAGATACGCAGTATTTT
CDR3: CASSFSTSTDTQYF

V: TRBV20-1
size: .
J: TRBJ1-5
D: TRBD1
DNA: TGCAGTGTACAGGAATCAGGGGGGCTTCTATCCGGCAATCAGCCCCAGCATTTT
CDR3: CSVQESGGLLSGNQPQHF

V: TRBV2
size: .
J: TRBJ1-2
D: .
DNA: TGTGCCAGCAGTGAGTCCCTTTCCGACGGCTACACCTTC
CDR3: CASSESLSDGYTF

V: TRBV9
size: .
J: TRBJ2-7
D: .
DNA: TGTGCCAGCAGCGTCACCGGGGGACGGGGCCTCGACGAGCAGTACTTC
CDR3: CASSVTGGRGLDEQYF

V: TRBV20-1
size: many
J: TRBJ2-1
D: TRBD2
DNA: TGCAGTGCCGGAAAAGCGGGAGGTAGCGATGAGCAGTTCTTC
CDR3: CSAGKAGGSDEQFF

V: TRBV7-9
size: .
J: TRBJ2-7
D: .
DNA: TGTGCCAGCAGCCCCGGGGTCTGGCCTTACGAGCAGTACTTC
CDR3: CASSPGVWPYEQYF

V: TRBV20-1
size: .
J: TRBJ2-3
D: TRBD2
DNA: TGCAGTGCTAGGCAAGGGACTAGCGGGTCTAGCACAGATACGCAGTATTTT
CDR3: CSARQGTSGSSTDTQYF